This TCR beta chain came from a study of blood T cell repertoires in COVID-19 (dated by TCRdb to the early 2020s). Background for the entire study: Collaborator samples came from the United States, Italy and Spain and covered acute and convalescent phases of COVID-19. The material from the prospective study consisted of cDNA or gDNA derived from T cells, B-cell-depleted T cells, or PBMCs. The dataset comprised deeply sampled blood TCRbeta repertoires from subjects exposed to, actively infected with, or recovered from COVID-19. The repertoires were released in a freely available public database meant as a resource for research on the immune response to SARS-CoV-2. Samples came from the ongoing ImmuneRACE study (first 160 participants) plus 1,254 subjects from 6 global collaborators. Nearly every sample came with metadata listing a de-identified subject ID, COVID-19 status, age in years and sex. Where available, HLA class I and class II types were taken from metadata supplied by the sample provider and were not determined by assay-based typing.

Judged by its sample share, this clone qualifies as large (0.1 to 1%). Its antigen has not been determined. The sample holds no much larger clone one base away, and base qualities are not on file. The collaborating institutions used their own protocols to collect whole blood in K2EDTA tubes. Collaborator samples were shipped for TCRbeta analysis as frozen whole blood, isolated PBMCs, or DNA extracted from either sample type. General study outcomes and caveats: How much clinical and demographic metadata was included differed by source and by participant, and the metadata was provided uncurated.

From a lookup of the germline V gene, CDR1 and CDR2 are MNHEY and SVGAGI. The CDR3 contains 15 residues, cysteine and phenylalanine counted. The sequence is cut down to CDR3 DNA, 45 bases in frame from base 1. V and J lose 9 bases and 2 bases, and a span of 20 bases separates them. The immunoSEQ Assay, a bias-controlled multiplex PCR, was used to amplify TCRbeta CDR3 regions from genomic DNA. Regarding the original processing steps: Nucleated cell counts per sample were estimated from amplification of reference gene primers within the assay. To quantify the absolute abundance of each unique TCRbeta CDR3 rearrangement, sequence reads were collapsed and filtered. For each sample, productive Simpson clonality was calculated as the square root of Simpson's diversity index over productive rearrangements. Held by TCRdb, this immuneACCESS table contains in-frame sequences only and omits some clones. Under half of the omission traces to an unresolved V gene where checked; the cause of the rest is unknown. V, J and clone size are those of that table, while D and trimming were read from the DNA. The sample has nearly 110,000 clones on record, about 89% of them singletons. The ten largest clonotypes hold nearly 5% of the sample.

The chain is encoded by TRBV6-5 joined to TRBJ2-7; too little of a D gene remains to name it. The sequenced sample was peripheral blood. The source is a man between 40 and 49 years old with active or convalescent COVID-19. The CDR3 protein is CARTDHYDGTYEQYF. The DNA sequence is TGTGCCAGAACTGACCACTATGACGGAACCTACGAGCAGTACTTC.